This section outlines one TCR beta chain sequence together with its context. Its antigen is unknown. The data belong to a study of cytomegalovirus exposure and HLA in healthy donors. Study-wide findings and caveats: Per a later analysis, HLA-associated TCR beta chains showed more clonal expansion than other, equally common TCR beta chains. Later on, an analysis tied under 20,000 TCR beta sequences to HLA alleles at 0.05 false discovery rate.

The CDR3 consists of 17 residues. Trimming stripped 5 bases from V and 0 bases from J, with 17 bases between. Germline lookup yields CDR1 SEHNR and CDR2 FQNEAQ (reference sequence). This PCR relied on a set of 60 Vbeta primers and 13 Jbeta primers. Generated by immunoSEQ multiplex PCR, the TCRdb table keeps only in-frame clones and is missing some. The repertoire holds approximately 190,000 clones, 87% seen once, with about 1.1% in the top ten. The sequence came from a boy between 2 and 15 years old in good health and CMV-seronegative. The gene calls are TRBV7-9 and TRBJ1-3; D not resolved. The sequenced sample was PBMCs. CDR3 bases: TGTGCCAGCAGCCCCCGTATACCCCTTAGCTCTGGAAACACCATATATTTT. Translating gives CASSPRIPLSSGNTIYF.